Below are 22 T cell receptor beta chains sequenced from a single sample in a study of control samples from healthy donors and cancer patients. TCRdb's table, derived via immunoSEQ multiplex PCR, lists solely in-frame clones and lacks some. The data show 350,000 to 450,000 clones, approximately 92% seen once. The sample was PBMCs. Receptor source: a man aged 40-50 years with head and neck cancer.

Worth noting for this clone: The sample carries other DNA sequences with the same CDR3. The rearrangement joins TRBV6-5 to TRBJ1-6; 10 nucleotides line up with TRBD1. Unmatched junction bases numbered 3, after V lost 2 bases and J lost 8 bases. The CDR3 totals 15 residues. CDR1 is MNHEY, CDR2 SVGAGI, per germline. In nucleotides, the CDR3 is TGTGCCAGCAGTTACAGCGGGACAGGGGATTCACCCCTCCACTTT. This gives the protein CASSYSGTGDSPLHF.

The rearrangement joins TRBV10-2 to TRBJ1-1; 8 nucleotides align to TRBD1. The CDR3 consists of 15 residues. The germline gives CDR1 WSHSY, CDR2 SAAADI. Trimming at V came to 4 bases and at J to 1 base, leaving 5 bases not matched to a gene. The CDR3 region has the DNA TGCGCCAGCAGTGGGATGGGACAGGCGAACACTGAAGCTTTCTTT. Its translation: CASSGMGQANTEAFF.

The chain is built from TRBV7-9 and TRBJ1-5; D remains ambiguous. V shed 1 base and J shed 2 bases, with 12 bases lying between them. The CDR3 loop spans 16 amino acids. Germline assignment: CDR1 SEHNR and CDR2 FQNEAQ (reference sequence). The CDR3 DNA reads as TGTGCCAGCAGCTTAGGGGCGGCGGACCGCAATCAGCCCCAGCATTTT. Its translation is CASSLGAADRNQPQHF.

CDR3 region: CASSIGRGLNTEAFF. DNA for the CDR3: TGTGCCAGTAGTATAGGTAGGGGCTTGAACACTGAAGCTTTCTTT. V gene TRBV19 combines with J gene TRBJ1-1; tentatively, D is TRBD1 (5 bases). The germline CDR1 and CDR2 sequences are LNHDA and SQIVND (reference sequence). This CDR3 contains 15 residues. Trimming pared 1 base from V and 0 bases from J, leaving 9 bases between.

The chain carries TRBV5-1 and TRBJ1-1, with TRBD1 matching 7 bases. The CDR3 extends over 13 amino acids. The V and J ends lost 6 bases and 1 base, in that order; junction bases with no gene match: 3. Germline values: CDR1 SGHRS, CDR2 YFSETQ. The CDR3 sequence is CASNDRENTEAFF. The CDR3 nucleotides read TGCGCCAGCAACGACAGGGAGAACACTGAAGCTTTCTTT. The whole variable domain, remainder taken from reference TRBV5-1 and TRBJ1-1, is KAGVTQTPRYLIKTRGQQVTLSCSPISGHRSVSWYQQTPGQGLQFLFEYFSETQRNKGNFPGRFSGRQFSNSRSEMNVSTLELGDSALYLCASNDRENTEAFFGQGTRLTVV.

The rearrangement uses TRBV30 and TRBJ1-5; 10 bases are a match to TRBD1. V shed 3 bases, J shed 6 bases, and the junction held 8 bases outside the gene matches. Germline-derived CDR1 and CDR2 are GTSNPN and SVGIG (reference sequence). CDR3 length: 15 residues. CDR3 in amino acids: CAWSSAGQGFQPQHF. CDR3 bases: TGTGCCTGGAGCTCGGCGGGACAGGGGTTTCAGCCCCAGCATTTT.

Comments on this clone: At one of its ends the junction is not consistent with the germline gene, which may arise from a read error. The chain employs TRBV6-5 and TRBJ2-1; 9 nucleotides agree with TRBD2. This CDR3 contains 13 residues. Germline assignment: CDR1 MNHEY and CDR2 SVGAGI. The CDR3 region has the DNA TGTGCCACATTAGCGGGAGTTTACAATCAGCAGTTCTTC. Amino acid sequence: CATLAGVYNQQFF.

The chain joins TRBV7-2 to TRBJ2-5; possibly TRBD1 for D (6 bases). Germline values: CDR1 SGHTA, CDR2 FQGNSA. The CDR3 is 13 amino acids. V lost 4 bases to trimming and J lost 5 bases, with 11 bases between them. This chain's CDR3 is CASSSGTRETQYF. CDR3 nucleotides: TGTGCCAGCAGCTCCGGGACACGTGAGACCCAGTACTTC.

The chain couples TRBV28 to TRBJ1-1, with 7 bases aligning to TRBD1. After removal of 10 bases from V and 4 bases from J, the junction contained 6 bases not matched to a gene. The CDR3 length is 12 residues. CDR1 is MDHEN and CDR2 is SYDVKM in the germline V gene. The CDR3 coding sequence is TGTGCCACCGACAGGGTTGGCACTGAAGCTTTCTTT. Protein: CATDRVGTEAFF.

This clone appeared a single time. The rearrangement links TRBV18 to TRBJ2-2; 8 bases are a match to TRBD1. Unmatched junction bases numbered 1, after V lost 6 bases and J lost 1 base. Looked up from germline, CDR1 is KGHSH and CDR2 is LQKENI. The CDR3 has 14 residues. The CDR3 here is CASSGQGNTGELFF. For the CDR3, the DNA is TGTGCCAGCTCCGGACAGGGGAACACCGGGGAGCTGTTTTTT. The full variable domain, rest sourced from reference TRBV18 and TRBJ2-2, is NAGVMQNPRHLVRRRGQEARLRCSPMKGHSHVYWYRQLPEEGLKFMVYLQKENIIDESGMPKERFSAEFPKEGPSILRIQQVVRGDSAAYFCASSGQGNTGELFFGEGSRLTVL.

This clone was recorded once. The chain recombines TRBV30 with TRBJ2-2, with D perhaps TRBD1 or TRBD2 (5 bases each). This CDR3 is 16 amino acids long. CDR1 and CDR2 (germline): GTSNPN, SVGIG (reference sequence). Trimming took 0 bases from V and 6 from J, leaving 17 bases between them. The CDR3 spells CAWSVPGLGPAGELFF. Here the CDR3 DNA reads TGTGCCTGGAGTGTGCCGGGGCTAGGCCCCGCCGGGGAGCTGTTTTTT.

The rearrangement joins TRBV5-1 to TRBJ2-5; D call uncertain. This CDR3 spans 14 amino acids. V dropped 0 bases and J dropped 2 bases, with 8 bases sitting between them. Per germline, CDR1 SGHRS and CDR2 YFSETQ. CDR3 DNA: TGCGCCAGCAGCTTGGGACTGAAGCAAGAGACCCAGTACTTC. It codes for CASSLGLKQETQYF.

The chain employs TRBV12-3 or TRBV12-4 and TRBJ2-3; 8 bases are shared with TRBD2. The CDR3 spans 13 residues. The V and J ends lost 11 bases and 4 bases, in that order; junction bases with no gene match: 8. CDR3: CASWGREADTQYF. The CDR3 DNA follows: TGTGCCTCCTGGGGGCGGGAGGCAGATACGCAGTATTTT.

The chain recombines TRBV19 with TRBJ1-4, with a weak D call TRBD1 (6 bases). With 9 bases removed from V and 7 bases from J, the gap between germline ends came to 9 bases. The CDR3 has 11 residues. The germline gives CDR1 LNHDA, CDR2 SQIVND (reference sequence). The CDR3 DNA reads TGTGCCAGCAGAGGGGGTGAAAAACTGTTTTTT. Amino acid sequence: CASRGGEKLFF.

This chain uses TRBV5-1 with TRBJ2-1; 8 bases are a match to TRBD2. CDR1 and CDR2 from the germline V gene are SGHRS and YFSETQ. With V trimmed by 2 bases and J by 4 bases, 8 bases remained unmatched. The CDR3 covers 16 residues. The CDR3 reads CASSFISGGGYNEQFF. CDR3 nucleotide sequence: TGCGCCAGCAGCTTTATTTCGGGAGGGGGATACAATGAGCAGTTCTTC.

J is TRBJ2-1 and V is TRBV29-1; D possibly matches TRBD1 or TRBD2 (5 bases each). The CDR3 is made up of 12 amino acids. Trimming stripped 5 bases from V and 7 bases from J, with 12 bases between. Germline V gene sequence: CDR1 SQVTM, CDR2 ANQGSEA. Here the CDR3 DNA reads TGCAGCGTTTGGGGGTATGGGAATGAGCAGTTCTTC. Translated, it gives CSVWGYGNEQFF.

The V gene is TRBV15, the J gene TRBJ1-2, with 8 positions matching TRBD1. The CDR3 is made up of 15 amino acids. J was trimmed by 1 base and V by 1 base; bases with no gene match: 2. Per germline, CDR1 LNHNV and CDR2 YYDKDF (reference sequence). This CDR3 reads CATSRVDRGNYGYTF. Written as DNA, the CDR3 is TGTGCCACCAGCAGAGTCGACAGGGGTAACTATGGCTACACCTTC. The complete variable domain, with remaining parts taken from reference TRBV15 and TRBJ1-2, reads DAMVIQNPRYQVTQFGKPVTLSCSQTLNHNVMYWYQQKSSQAPKLLFHYYDKDFNNEADTPDNFQSRRPNTSFCFLDIRSPGLGDTAMYLCATSRVDRGNYGYTFGSGTRLTVV.

V gene TRBV19 combines with J gene TRBJ2-2; 10 bases align to TRBD2. Per germline, CDR1 LNHDA and CDR2 SQIVND (reference sequence). The CDR3 loop spans 14 amino acids. V was pared by 8 bases and J by 7 bases, with 7 bases of the junction left unmatched. The CDR3 loop reads CASLSGGAIGELFF. The CDR3, as DNA: TGTGCCAGTTTGAGCGGGGGGGCAATCGGGGAGCTGTTTTTT. The complete variable domain, with remaining parts taken from reference TRBV19 and TRBJ2-2, reads DGGITQSPKYLFRKEGQNVTLSCEQNLNHDAMYWYRQDPGQGLRLIYYSQIVNDFQKGDIAEGYSVSREKKESFPLTVTSAQKNPTAFYLCASLSGGAIGELFFGEGSRLTVL.

The rearrangement links TRBV3-1 (or the pseudogene TRBV3-2) to TRBJ2-5; D not resolved. The germline V gene has CDR1 LGHDT and CDR2 YNNKEL (reference sequence). This CDR3 has 16 residues. Trimming left V 0 bases short and J 4 bases short, with 15 bases between. Written as DNA, the CDR3 is TGTGCCAGCAGCCAAGATGTCAAAGGCTTGGCAGAGACCCAGTACTTC. Translating gives CASSQDVKGLAETQYF.

J is TRBJ2-1 and V is TRBV19; 8 bases are a match to TRBD2. The CDR3 is 15 residues long. V lost 4 bases to trimming and J lost 0 bases; unmatched junction nucleotides: 2. Germline loops: CDR1 LNHDA, CDR2 SQIVND (reference sequence). As DNA, the CDR3 is TGTGCCAGTAGTAAGAGCGGGAGCTCCTACAATGAGCAGTTCTTC. Translation gives CASSKSGSSYNEQFF.

This clone was seen a few times. The rearrangement links TRBV5-1 to TRBJ1-5; D possibly corresponds to TRBD1 (5 bases). The V end was cut by 1 base, the J end by 0 bases, with 17 bases between. The V gene's germline CDR1 is SGHRS and CDR2 YFSETQ. The CDR3 totals 18 residues. CDR3 region: CASSLLVWGIYSNQPQHF. The CDR3 nucleotides are TGCGCCAGCAGCTTGTTAGTATGGGGGATTTATAGCAATCAGCCCCAGCATTTT.

Here the CDR3 DNA reads TGTGCCAGCAGGGGGTCCGGGGAGCTGTTTTTT. Encoded protein: CASRGSGELFF. This chain links TRBV6-5 with TRBJ2-2; D is unresolved. The CDR3 length is 11 residues. Per germline, CDR1 MNHEY and CDR2 SVGAGI. V lost 6 bases to trimming and J lost 6 bases, with 5 bases between them.